These 18 T cell receptor beta chains came from one sample sequenced in a study of CD8+ T cells in alopecia areata. This sample's treatment: oral pan-JAK inhibitor, 5-10 mg twice daily. The sequencing template was cDNA reverse transcribed from extracted RNA. Sequencing was performed with immunoSEQ multiplex PCR; in TCRdb, only in-frame clones are kept and a portion is missing. The table includes roughly 220,000 clones, more than 60% detected once. The material sequenced was CD4+ T cells sorted from blood, taken between weeks 43 and 45, from a patient treated with tofacitinib. The source of these receptors is a human donor with alopecia areata.

This clone was recorded only once. The genes are TRBV30 and TRBJ2-2; 8 bases map to TRBD1. Per the germline V gene, CDR1 is GTSNPN and CDR2 is SVGIG (reference sequence). After removal of 2 bases from V and 5 bases from J, the junction contained 4 bases not matched to a gene. CDR3 size: 14 residues. CDR3 region: CAWSHGQGTGELFF. The CDR3 DNA follows: TGTGCCTGGAGTCACGGACAGGGAACCGGGGAGCTGTTTTTT.

This chain links TRBV11-2 with TRBJ2-7; D not certain. The V gene's germline CDR1 is SGHAT and CDR2 FQNNGV. The CDR3 is made up of 13 amino acids. V gave up 3 bases and J gave up 4 bases, with 10 bases separating them. In nucleotides, the CDR3 is TGTGCCAGCAGCTTTCCGGGTTTATACGAGCAGTACTTC. It is translated as CASSFPGLYEQYF.

A few counts support this clone. The chain is built from TRBV6-5 and TRBJ2-3, with 8 bases matching TRBD2. CDR3 length: 14 residues. Losses at the gene ends were 2 bases for V and 6 bases for J; bases not matched to a gene: 4. CDR1 and CDR2 (germline): MNHEY, SVGAGI. CDR3 sequence: CASSYNGGGDTQYF. The DNA for the CDR3 is TGTGCCAGCAGTTACAACGGGGGGGGTGATACGCAGTATTTT.

The J gene is TRBJ1-1, the V gene TRBV6-1, with 7 bases fitting TRBD1. Germline values: CDR1 MNHNS, CDR2 SASEGT. The CDR3 extends over 16 amino acids. V lost 4 bases and J lost 0; bases outside the gene matches: 8. CDR3 region: CASSVGTVNMNTEAFF. As DNA, the CDR3 is TGTGCCAGCAGTGTTGGGACAGTCAACATGAACACTGAAGCTTTCTTT.

This clone was detected only a few times. This rearrangement joins TRBV7-3 to TRBJ2-1, with 12 positions matching TRBD2. V trimming: 8 bases; J trimming: 5 bases; junction bases outside the gene matches: 10. The CDR3 covers 16 residues. The germline gives CDR1 SGHTA, CDR2 FQGTGA. CDR3 protein: CASGSSGGAINNEQFF. The DNA for the CDR3 is TGTGCCAGCGGTTCTAGCGGGGGGGCCATTAACAATGAGCAGTTCTTC.

The chain has TRBV5-1 and TRBJ1-6; no firm D call. The germline V gene encodes CDR1 SGHRS and CDR2 YFSETQ. V shed 0 bases and J shed 7 bases, with 5 bases lying between them. CDR3 length: 13 amino acids. CDR3 sequence (DNA): TGCGCCAGCAGCTTGGCCGAGAATTCACCCCTCCACTTT. This codes for CASSLAENSPLHF.

The chain combines TRBV30 with TRBJ1-2, with D hard to call. CDR1 and CDR2 (germline): GTSNPN, SVGIG (reference sequence). The CDR3 length is 13 residues. The V gene lost 2 bases and the J gene lost 5 bases, with 12 bases spanning the gap. The CDR3 reads CAWSSNTGYGYTF. CDR3 sequence (DNA): TGTGCCTGGAGTTCTAACACCGGATATGGCTACACCTTC.

Written as DNA, the CDR3 is TGCGCCAGCAGCTTAGGGCTAGCGGCAACCGGGGAGCTGTTTTTT. Amino acid sequence: CASSLGLAATGELFF. The chain has TRBV5-1 and TRBJ2-2; 7 nucleotides agree with TRBD2. V shed 2 bases, J shed 5 bases, and the junction held 6 bases outside the gene matches. Germline values: CDR1 SGHRS, CDR2 YFSETQ. CDR3 length: 15 residues.

The V gene is TRBV7-2, the J gene TRBJ2-1; 7 nucleotides align to TRBD1. Germline lookup yields CDR1 SGHTA and CDR2 FQGNSA. The CDR3 contains 14 residues. V was pared by 5 bases and J by 3 bases, with 4 bases of the junction left unmatched. The CDR3 bases are TGTGCCAGCAGCGAGGGACAGTACTACAATGAGCAGTTCTTC. It is translated as CASSEGQYYNEQFF. The whole variable domain, remainder taken from reference TRBV7-2 and TRBJ2-1, is GAGVSQSPSNKVTEKGKDVELRCDPISGHTALYWYRQSLGQGLEFLIYFQGNSAPDKSGLPSDRFSAERTGGSVSTLTIQRTQQEDSAVYLCASSEGQYYNEQFFGPGTRLTVL.

The count of this clone is one. The gene calls are TRBV30 and TRBJ2-2; D is perhaps TRBD1 or TRBD2 (5 bases each). V shed 0 bases and J shed 5 bases, with 13 bases lying between them. CDR3 length: 15 residues. Germline V lookup: CDR1 GTSNPN, CDR2 SVGIG (reference sequence). As DNA, the CDR3 is TGTGCCTGGAGTGTACTTTCAGGGAGTACCGGGGAGCTGTTTTTT. This codes for CAWSVLSGSTGELFF.

This sequence joins TRBV6-1 and TRBJ2-7; D could derive from TRBD1 or TRBD2 (5 bases each). Germline-derived CDR1 and CDR2 are MNHNS and SASEGT. The V end lost 8 bases, the J end lost 3 bases, and 17 bases lay between the germline ends. CDR3 length equals 14 residues. Written as DNA, the CDR3 is TGTGCCAGCTCGCCGGGACCCATTAACTACGAGCAGTACTTC. Translation: CASSPGPINYEQYF.

This chain joins TRBV25-1 and TRBJ1-2; the match to TRBD1 covers 8 bases. CDR1 is MGHDK, CDR2 SYGVNS, per germline. J lost 7 bases, V lost 1 base, and 5 bases had no gene match. The CDR3 covers 14 residues. CDR3 loop: CASSEWTGLIGYTF. The CDR3 nucleotides are TGTGCCAGCAGTGAATGGACAGGGCTGATTGGCTACACCTTC.

This clone showed up just once. The rearrangement uses TRBV2 and TRBJ2-2; no definite D call. The CDR3 sequence is 14 residues long. V lost 1 base to trimming and J lost 3 bases, with 6 bases between them. Germline V gives CDR1 SNHLY, CDR2 FYNNEI. CDR3 DNA sequence: TGTGCCAGCAGTGAAGAACTGCACACCGGGGAGCTGTTTTTT. It is translated as CASSEELHTGELFF.

This clone showed up just a few times. This chain links TRBV18 with TRBJ2-3; tentatively, D is TRBD1 (7 bases). V was shortened by 0 bases and J by 2 bases, with 12 bases between the two germline ends. CDR3 size: 16 residues. Germline V gene sequence: CDR1 KGHSH, CDR2 LQKENI. The CDR3: CASSPPSGGLTDTQYF. The CDR3 DNA is TGTGCCAGCTCACCACCGTCAGGGGGGCTCACAGATACGCAGTATTTT.

Only one count was recorded for this clone. This chain uses TRBV4-1 with TRBJ2-3; D is perhaps TRBD2 (5 bases). V lost 0 bases, J lost 6 bases, and 19 bases lay in between. CDR3 size: 17 residues. From germline, CDR1 is MGHRA and CDR2 YSYEKL. The DNA for the CDR3 is TGCGCCAGCAGCCAAGATCTTGGTACGGGGTACGGGGATACGCAGTATTTT. Its translation is CASSQDLGTGYGDTQYF.

The chain couples TRBV6-5 to TRBJ1-2; 7 bases are shared with TRBD1. The CDR3 has 15 amino acids. V shed 6 bases, J shed 4 bases, and the junction held 11 bases outside the gene matches. CDR1 is MNHEY and CDR2 is SVGAGI in the germline V gene. The CDR3 region is CASRQTGVQAYGYTF. The CDR3 region has the DNA TGTGCCAGCAGACAAACAGGGGTTCAGGCCTATGGCTACACCTTC.

This clone appeared once. V usage is TRBV4-3 and J usage is TRBJ2-2; D might be TRBD1 (5 bases). The V gene's germline CDR1 is LGHNA and CDR2 YSLEER. Trimming cost V 3 bases and J 4 bases, with 9 bases left between them. This CDR3 is built from 14 residues. CDR3 sequence: CASSHTGGTGELFF. In nucleotides, the CDR3 is TGCGCCAGCAGCCACACAGGTGGCACCGGGGAGCTGTTTTTT.

V gene TRBV2 combines with J gene TRBJ1-4; D gene ambiguous. Per germline, CDR1 SNHLY and CDR2 FYNNEI. CDR3 length: 14 residues. Trimming stripped 4 bases from V and 8 bases from J, with 14 bases between. The CDR3 spells CASSASGVKEKLFF. The CDR3 bases are TGTGCCAGCAGTGCGTCCGGGGTTAAGGAAAAACTGTTTTTT.